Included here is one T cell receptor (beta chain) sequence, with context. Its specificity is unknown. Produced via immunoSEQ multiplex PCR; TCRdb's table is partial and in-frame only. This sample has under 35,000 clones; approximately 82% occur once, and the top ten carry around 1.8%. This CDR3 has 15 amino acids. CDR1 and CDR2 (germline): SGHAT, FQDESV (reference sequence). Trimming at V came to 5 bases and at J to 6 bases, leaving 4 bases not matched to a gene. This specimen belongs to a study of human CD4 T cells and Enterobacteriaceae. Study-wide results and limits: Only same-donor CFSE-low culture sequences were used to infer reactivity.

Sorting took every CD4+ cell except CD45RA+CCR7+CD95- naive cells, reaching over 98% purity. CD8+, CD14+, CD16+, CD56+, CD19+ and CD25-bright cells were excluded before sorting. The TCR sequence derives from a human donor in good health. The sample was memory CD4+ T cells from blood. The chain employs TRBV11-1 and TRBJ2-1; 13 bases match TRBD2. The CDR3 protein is CASSLTSGGFNEQFF. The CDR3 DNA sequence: TGTGCCAGCAGCCTGACTAGCGGGGGGTTCAATGAGCAGTTCTTC.